This T cell receptor beta chain was sequenced during a study of T cell clonality in common variable immunodeficiency. The CDR3 runs 11 residues. V lost 8 bases and J 4 bases, leaving 9 bases between the germline ends. CDR1 WSHSY and CDR2 SAAADI come from the germline V gene. Overall study results and limits: Authors noted CVID clonality's cause needs subpopulation repertoire sequencing. TCRbeta clonality was increased in CVID versus healthy controls. Patient heterogeneity in the CVID cohort limited correlations between repertoire features and clinical complications.

In its sample, this clone was seen a few times. Its antigen is still unknown. The CDR3 is cut off 3 residues early in the read; its end comes from the germline J gene. TCRdb's copy holds only in-frame clones and misses some; the assay was immunoSEQ multiplex PCR. There are fewer than 60,000 clones in the sample, none observed a single time. The chain uses TRBV10-2 and TRBJ2-7; tentatively, D is TRBD1 (6 bases). The sample was peripheral blood mononuclear cells. This TCR was recovered from a person aged 18 to 75 in good health. CDR3 bases read: TGCGCCAGCGGGGGCGGATACGAG. Translated, it gives CASGGGYE. The full-length CDR3 reads as CASGGGYEQYF.